The 31 T cell receptor beta chains given below trace back to one sample, sequenced in a study of identifying expanded T cells in peripheral blood (dated by TCRdb to about 2019). The library was built by means of the immunoSEQ multiplex PCR assay. In TCRdb, the immuneACCESS table is reduced to in-frame sequences with V and J assigned. These tables do not hold every clone; where another copy was compared, an unresolved V gene accounts for under half, and the others remain unexplained. Counted in this sample were 100,000 or so clones; approximately 88% of them appeared once. Approximately 17% of the sample comes from the top ten. The sequencing sample was made of blood. The receptors stem from a person aged 18 to 69 in good health.

The V and J genes are TRBV6-5 and TRBJ2-3; TRBD2 agrees at 10 bases. This CDR3 is built from 14 residues. Per germline, CDR1 MNHEY and CDR2 SVGAGI. V trimming: 6 bases; J trimming: 7 bases; junction bases outside the gene matches: 7. CDR3 DNA sequence: TGTGCCAGCAGACTAGCGGGGAGTTCATATACGCAGTATTTT. Translating it yields CASRLAGSSYTQYF.

The chain is built from TRBV7-2 and TRBJ2-5; 9 bases fit TRBD1. J gave up 5 bases and V 5 bases, and 6 bases lay outside the gene matches. CDR3 length: 14 residues. The germline V gene has CDR1 SGHTA and CDR2 FQGNSA. The CDR3 nucleotides read TGTGCCAGCAGCCTTGACAGGGGGGTCGAGACCCAGTACTTC. This encodes CASSLDRGVETQYF.

The chain is built from TRBV2 and TRBJ2-5; D perhaps matches TRBD1 (6 bases). The V end was cut by 3 bases, the J end by 5 bases, with 13 bases between. CDR1 and CDR2 from the germline V gene are SNHLY and FYNNEI. This CDR3 region has 14 residues. The CDR3 is CASSEITQGETQYF. The CDR3 DNA reads TGTGCCAGCAGTGAGATTACGCAGGGGGAGACCCAGTACTTC.

The CDR3 loop is CASSPQLADYEQYF. The CDR3 DNA is TGTGCCAGCAGCCCCCAACTAGCAGACTACGAGCAGTACTTC. The V gene is TRBV9, the J gene TRBJ2-7, with TRBD2 as a possible D gene (6 bases). The germline V gene has CDR1 SGDLS and CDR2 YYNGEE. V dropped 4 bases and J dropped 3 bases, with 14 bases sitting between them. The CDR3 is made up of 14 amino acids.

The chain uses TRBV7-2 and TRBJ2-7, with TRBD1 identical over 8 bases. There are 14 residues in the CDR3. The V gene end was trimmed by 5 bases and the J gene end by 4 bases; junction bases not matched to a gene: 7. In germline, CDR1 is SGHTA, CDR2 FQGNSA. The CDR3 bases are TGTGCCAGCAGCCAGTTACAGGGGGAGTACGAGCAGTACTTC. Translating gives CASSQLQGEYEQYF.

The chain is built from TRBV9 and TRBJ1-5; D not certain. The CDR3 has 13 residues. Germline loops: CDR1 SGDLS, CDR2 YYNGEE. V shed 4 bases and J shed 5 bases, with 10 bases lying between them. The CDR3 here is CASSLYGDQPQHF. The CDR3 DNA reads TGTGCCAGCAGCCTCTACGGGGATCAGCCCCAGCATTTT.

This chain joins TRBV5-6 and TRBJ1-4, with D perhaps matching TRBD1 (5 bases). CDR1 is SGHDT, CDR2 YYEEEE, per germline. With 4 bases removed from V and 6 bases from J, the gap between germline ends came to 19 bases. This CDR3 contains 16 residues. The DNA for the CDR3 is TGTGCCAGCAGCACTCCCTGGGGCGGCGGCGATGAAAAACTGTTTTTT. This sequence encodes CASSTPWGGGDEKLFF.

The chain recombines TRBV6-6 with TRBJ1-1, with a tentative D call TRBD1 (5 bases). This CDR3 is 14 amino acids long. The V and J ends lost 6 bases and 1 base respectively, with 12 bases between them. Germline loops: CDR1 MNHNY, CDR2 SVGAGI (reference sequence). The CDR3: CASSSTGSNTEAFF. In DNA form, the CDR3 reads TGTGCCAGCAGCTCAACAGGTTCGAACACTGAAGCTTTCTTT.

The chain recombines TRBV14 with TRBJ2-1; D is ambiguous. V was trimmed by 4 bases and J by 5 bases, leaving 12 bases between them. The CDR3 has 14 residues. The germline V gene encodes CDR1 SGHDN and CDR2 FVKESK. This CDR3 reads CASSLLQEHNEQFF. The CDR3 DNA reads TGTGCCAGCAGCCTCCTCCAGGAGCACAATGAGCAGTTCTTC. The variable domain in full, with the rest retrieved from reference TRBV14 and TRBJ2-1, is EAGVTQFPSHSVIEKGQTVTLRCDPISGHDNLYWYRRVMGKEIKFLLHFVKESKQDESGMPNNRFLAERTGGTYSTLKVQPAELEDSGVYFCASSLLQEHNEQFFGPGTRLTVL.

In the case of this clone: A much larger clone differs by one base, so this may be a read error. The sample contains more than one DNA sequence encoding this CDR3. This chain connects TRBV7-2 to TRBJ1-2; 10 nucleotides match TRBD1. Germline lookup yields CDR1 SGHTA and CDR2 FQGNSA. V shed 4 bases, J shed 8 bases, and the junction held 10 bases outside the gene matches. This CDR3 has 15 residues. The chain's CDR3 is CASSWAAGQGGGYTF. The CDR3 DNA reads TGTGCCAGCAGCTGGGCAGCAGGACAGGGGGGGGGCTACACCTTC.

This chain joins TRBV6-1 and TRBJ2-7; D possibly matches TRBD1 or TRBD2 (5 bases each). The CDR3 consists of 15 residues. The ends were cut back, 0 bases at V and 6 bases at J, with 15 bases in the middle. The germline CDR1 and CDR2 sequences are MNHNS and SASEGT. The CDR3 loop is CASSEAGTPRGEQYF. The CDR3 DNA reads as TGTGCCAGCAGTGAAGCGGGGACCCCACGGGGCGAGCAGTACTTC.

This clone was observed a handful of times. The rearrangement uses TRBV2 and TRBJ1-5, with D perhaps TRBD1 (5 bases). V dropped 4 bases and J dropped 5 bases, with 15 bases sitting between them. This CDR3 has 15 residues. Germline V CDR1 and CDR2: SNHLY, FYNNEI. DNA for the CDR3: TGTGCCAGCAGTGTTTTTCAGGGAGAGGATCAGCCCCAGCATTTT. Its protein product is CASSVFQGEDQPQHF.

The gene calls are TRBV7-8 and TRBJ1-3; no clear D. Germline CDR1 SGHVS, CDR2 FQNEAQ. V lost 2 bases and J 0 bases, leaving 8 bases between the germline ends. The CDR3 contains 15 residues. The CDR3, as DNA: TGTGCCAGCAGCTTACTACCGAGCTCTGGAAACACCATATATTTT. Amino acids: CASSLLPSSGNTIYF.

V usage is TRBV13 and J usage is TRBJ1-1; D possibly corresponds to TRBD1 (5 bases). The CDR3 is made up of 13 amino acids. The germline V gene has CDR1 PRHDT and CDR2 FYEKMQ (reference sequence). Trimming took off 3 bases at V and 10 bases at J, with 15 bases between the two ends. In DNA form, the CDR3 reads TGTGCCAGCAGCTTTGAGGGGAGGAGAGGAGCTTTCTTT. As protein: CASSFEGRRGAFF.

The chain has TRBV19 and TRBJ2-2; the D gene is possibly TRBD1 (6 bases). The CDR3 consists of 12 residues. Germline CDR1 LNHDA, CDR2 SQIVND (reference sequence). V lost 5 bases and J 7 bases, leaving 8 bases between the germline ends. The CDR3 loop is CASSGQIGELFF. CDR3 coding DNA: TGTGCCAGTAGTGGACAGATCGGGGAGCTGTTTTTT.

The gene calls are TRBV27 and TRBJ2-7; D possibly uses TRBD1 or TRBD2 (6 bases each). Germline assignment: CDR1 MNHEY and CDR2 SMNVEV (reference sequence). This CDR3 contains 15 residues. Trimming left V 3 bases short and J 2 bases short, with 14 bases between. As DNA, the CDR3 is TGTGCCAGCAGTTTGGGGGGCTCTCACCCCTACGAGCAGTACTTC. Its translation: CASSLGGSHPYEQYF.

The V call is TRBV5-1, the J call TRBJ2-1; tentative D call: TRBD1 (6 bases). The CDR3 sequence is 11 residues long. Trimming took 5 bases from V and 10 from J, leaving 10 bases between them. Per the germline V gene, CDR1 is SGHRS and CDR2 is YFSETQ. The CDR3 here is CASSETGEQFF. The CDR3 DNA reads as TGCGCCAGCAGTGAAACAGGGGAGCAGTTCTTC.

This chain links TRBV6-5 with TRBJ2-7, with 10 bases matching TRBD2. V shed 0 bases and J 7 bases; nucleotides not matched to a gene: 6. The germline gives CDR1 MNHEY, CDR2 SVGAGI. The CDR3 loop spans 15 amino acids. The DNA for the CDR3 is TGTGCCAGCAGTTACTCAGCGGGGGGGCCGAAGGAGCAGTACTTC. The encoded protein is CASSYSAGGPKEQYF.

This clone was observed once. The CDR3 sequence: CATSRDPHTGGTTTGELFF. The CDR3 nucleotides read TGTGCCACCAGCAGAGATCCCCATACAGGGGGGACCACCACCGGGGAGCTGTTTTTT. The chain links TRBV15 to TRBJ2-2; TRBD1 matches 8 bases. The CDR3 covers 19 residues. Germline loops: CDR1 LNHNV, CDR2 YYDKDF (reference sequence). V was clipped by 0 bases and J by 4 bases; unmatched bases: 13.

J is TRBJ1-1 and V is TRBV5-4; 7 nucleotides line up with TRBD1. Germline trimming cut 4 bases from V and 11 bases from J; bases unmatched to any gene: 23. The germline V gene has CDR1 SGHNT and CDR2 YYREEE (reference sequence). The CDR3 length is 17 residues. CDR3 residues: CASSRDRDSVSGRGAFF. CDR3 sequence (DNA): TGTGCCAGCAGCCGAGACAGGGACTCAGTCTCTGGACGGGGCGCTTTCTTT.

The chain couples TRBV6-5 to TRBJ1-5; 7 nucleotides match TRBD1. There are 16 residues in the CDR3. V shed 0 bases, J shed 4 bases, and the junction held 6 bases outside the gene matches. Germline-derived CDR1 and CDR2 are MNHEY and SVGAGI. The CDR3 region is CASSYSWRQGNQPQHF. DNA of the CDR3: TGTGCCAGCAGTTACTCTTGGCGACAGGGTAATCAGCCCCAGCATTTT.

The chain is built from TRBV15 and TRBJ2-3; D possibly corresponds to TRBD2 (7 bases). Germline CDR1 reads LNHNV; CDR2 reads YYDKDF (reference sequence). The CDR3 contains 17 residues. V was cut by 2 bases and J by 4 bases, with 19 bases left in between. The CDR3, as DNA: TGTGCCACCAGCAGAATGGCTGGCGGGGGCGTCCCAGATACGCAGTATTTT. The encoded protein is CATSRMAGGGVPDTQYF.

The rearrangement links TRBV12-5 to TRBJ1-5; 9 nucleotides align to TRBD1. This CDR3 is 17 amino acids long. The germline gives CDR1 LGHNT, CDR2 FRNRAP. J lost 5 bases, V lost 0 bases, and 8 bases had no gene match. The CDR3 spells CASGLVLGRTGDQPQHF. CDR3 coding DNA: TGTGCTAGTGGTTTGGTACTTGGTCGGACAGGGGATCAGCCCCAGCATTTT.

The chain links TRBV21-1 to TRBJ1-2. TRBV21-1 is shown as a pseudogene. The length of the CDR3 is 16 residues. The CDR3 sequence: CASRALTGNGPYGYTF. CDR3 coding DNA: TGTGCCAGCAGGGCCCTGACGGGAAACGGGCCCTATGGCTACACCTTC.

The rearrangement joins TRBV6-6 to TRBJ1-2, with a tentative D call TRBD1 (6 bases). Germline values: CDR1 MNHNY, CDR2 SVGAGI (reference sequence). CDR3 length equals 14 residues. Trimming left V 5 bases short and J 4 bases short, with 14 bases between. The CDR3: CASSPDRNRYGYTF. DNA for the CDR3: TGTGCCAGCAGTCCGGACAGAAACCGCTATGGCTACACCTTC.

This rearrangement joins TRBV20-1 to TRBJ2-3; D remains ambiguous. The CDR3 consists of 11 residues. V lost 5 bases to trimming and J lost 4 bases, with 7 bases between them. The germline V gene has CDR1 DFQATT and CDR2 SNEGSKA (reference sequence). The DNA for the CDR3 is TGCAGTGCTTCAGCGTCAGATACGCAGTATTTT. Translated, it gives CSASASDTQYF.

The CDR3 reads CATRAGTENQPQHF. CDR3 nucleotide sequence: TGTGCCACCCGGGCCGGGACAGAGAATCAGCCCCAGCATTTT. This chain connects TRBV6-5 to TRBJ1-5; TRBD1 matches at 7 bases. Per the germline V gene, CDR1 is MNHEY and CDR2 is SVGAGI. The CDR3 runs 14 residues. J gave up 4 bases and V 10 bases, and 10 bases lay outside the gene matches.

J is TRBJ2-1 and V is TRBV18, with TRBD2 matching over 10 bases. V dropped 5 bases and J dropped 5; count of bases not matched to a gene: 6. The germline gives CDR1 KGHSH, CDR2 LQKENI. The CDR3 has 15 amino acids. CDR3 DNA: TGTGCCAGCTCAGGGGAGCGGGGGGGCGACAATGAGCAGTTCTTC. It codes for CASSGERGGDNEQFF.

The DNA for the CDR3 is TGTGCCACCAGCCTAAATAGACTAGCTTCTGAGACCCAGTACTTC. It specifies CATSLNRLASETQYF. The chain has TRBV15 and TRBJ2-5; the match to TRBD2 covers 7 bases. The V and J ends lost 5 bases and 5 bases, in that order; junction bases with no gene match: 11. The CDR3 has 15 amino acids. From germline, CDR1 is LNHNV and CDR2 YYDKDF (reference sequence).

Only a few counts were recorded for this clone. The chain employs TRBV25-1 and TRBJ1-5, with 10 bases that match TRBD1. After removal of 6 bases from V and 4 bases from J, the junction contained 0 bases not matched to a gene. The CDR3 loop spans 13 amino acids. Germline CDR1 reads MGHDK; CDR2 reads SYGVNS. CDR3 coding DNA: TGTGCCAGCAGGGGACAGGGGAATCAGCCCCAGCATTTT. It is translated as CASRGQGNQPQHF. Full variable domain (missing parts from reference TRBV25-1 and TRBJ1-5): EADIYQTPRYLVIGTGKKITLECSQTMGHDKMYWYQQDPGMELHLIHYSYGVNSTEKGDLSSESTVSRIRTEHFPLTLESARPSHTSQYLCASRGQGNQPQHFGDGTRLSIL.

The CDR3 region has the DNA TGTGCCAGCAGTGAAACCTCCAGGGTAAAACTGTTTTTT. Protein product: CASSETSRVKLFF. This chain uses TRBV2 with TRBJ1-4; tentative D call: TRBD1 (5 bases). CDR3 size: 13 residues. The germline gives CDR1 SNHLY, CDR2 FYNNEI. The germline V and J ends were trimmed by 2 bases and 10 bases, with 11 bases remaining between them. The full variable domain, in which reference TRBV2 and TRBJ1-4 provide the parts outside the CDR3, is EPEVTQTPSHQVTQMGQEVILRCVPISNHLYFYWYRQILGQKVEFLVSFYNNEISEKSEIFDDQFSVERPDGSNFTLKIRSTKLEDSAMYFCASSETSRVKLFFGSGTQLSVL.